This entry concerns a single TCR beta chain. The antigen remains undetermined. At one end, the junction sequence differs from germline, possibly due to a read error. Alongside a J-beta primer mix, a sample-barcoded 5' primer served in a second PCR lasting 7 to 11 cycles. Carrying 12 random nucleotides, a template-switch adaptor labeled each individual cDNA molecule. TCRdb recomputed calls from the 5' RACE reads with MiXCR, one row per CDR3 protein. The table has about 1.1 million distinct CDR3 sequences, 35% to 40% seen once. The CDR3 spans 13 residues. Germline V CDR1 and CDR2: SGHTA, FQGNSA. The record originates from a study of blood T cells in healthy people across ages. The overall study: About one barcoded beta molecule was captured per two T cells (by template switching).

General study findings and limits: Unsorted PBMC input precluded a conclusive naive versus antigen-experienced comparison. Across the age range, TCR beta diversity per million T cells fell in a roughly linear way.

V usage is TRBV7-2 and J usage is TRBJ1-2; no clear D. Source material: blood. The TCR sequence derives from a man aged 18 to 30 in good health. DNA of the CDR3: TGTGCCAGCAGCAGTCGAGCTAACTATGGCTACATCTTC. This sequence encodes CASSSRANYGYIF.